This TCR beta chain originates from a study of brain T cells in children with intractable seizures. Using immunoSEQ multiplex PCR, the repertoire was profiled, and TCRdb retains in-frame clones only, with some absent. This table holds about 320,000 clones, over 90% found once. Stated time point: blood from clinic visit 5 months post-surgery; TSC patient then seizure free. Surgery cases with the highest brain T cell transcript signatures were chosen for sequencing. The specimen comprised peripheral blood, sampled less than 6 months after surgery. The clonotype comes from a boy in the first two years of life with tuberous sclerosis and intractable seizures.

CDR3 bases: TGTGCCAGCAGCAGGGACCAGAACACCGGGGAGCTGTTTTTT. This codes for CASSRDQNTGELFF. The genes are TRBV6-2 or TRBV6-3 and TRBJ2-2; tentatively, D is TRBD1 or TRBD2 (5 bases each). Germline V gene data show CDR1 as MNHEY and CDR2 as SVGEGT. V lost 6 bases to trimming and J lost 1 base, with 9 bases between them. This CDR3 is 14 amino acids long.